The TCR beta chain under discussion was sequenced for a study of graft-versus-host responses after intestinal transplantation. The method was immunoSEQ multiplex PCR; TCRdb's version includes in-frame clones alone and lacks a portion of them. The table has approximately 71,000 clones, around 90% seen once. Notes on this clone: What it recognizes is unknown.

CDR1 is MNHEY, CDR2 SVGAGI, per germline. This CDR3 region has 11 residues. Trimming cost V 7 bases and J 3 bases; bases outside gene matches: 0. The input for sequencing was unstimulated CD8+ T cells sorted from spleen or lymph node cells, taken before intestinal transplant. The rearrangement links TRBV6-5 to TRBJ2-7; 7 bases fit TRBD1. This receptor was taken from a human donor who received an intestinal transplant. CDR3 sequence reads: CASTGGYEQYF. As DNA, the CDR3 is TGTGCCAGCACAGGGGGCTACGAGCAGTACTTC.